This TCR beta chain was sequenced for a study of cytomegalovirus exposure and HLA in healthy donors. Whole-study results and caveats: The authors listed approximately 160 TCR beta chains as cytomegalovirus-associated.

The PCR was carried out with 60 Vbeta primers and 13 Jbeta primers. Sequencing was performed with immunoSEQ multiplex PCR; in TCRdb, only in-frame clones are kept and a portion is missing. The table has around 130,000 clones, 8.5% seen once. V was clipped by 1 base and J by 10 bases, with 14 bases between them. The CDR3 has 14 residues. Looked up from germline, CDR1 is GTSNPN and CDR2 is SVGIG (reference sequence). A few counts support this clone. As yet, its antigen is unknown. Specimen: PBMCs. This chain connects TRBV30 to TRBJ1-6, with D hard to call. This receptor was identified in a man aged 40-55 years in good health and CMV-seronegative. The CDR3, as DNA: TGTGCCTGGAGTGAGGTACGGGGAGGCTCACCCCTCCACTTT. Protein: CAWSEVRGGSPLHF. Full variable domain (outside the CDR3, taken from reference TRBV30 and TRBJ1-6): SQTIHQWPATLVQPVGSPLSLECTVEGTSNPNLYWYRQAAGRGLQLLFYSVGIGQISSEVPQNLSASRPQDRQFILSSKKLLLSDSGFYLCAWSEVRGGSPLHFGNGTRLTVT.